The T cell receptor (beta chain) described here comes from a study of blood T cell repertoires in COVID-19. Germline CDR1 is SGHTA and CDR2 is FQGNSA. This CDR3 is built from 17 residues. V was pared by 4 bases and J by 8 bases, with 21 bases between. Method: immunoSEQ multiplex PCR; TCRdb's copy keeps in-frame clones and lacks some. Of roughly 250,000 clones in the sample, approximately 91% were seen once. The chain uses TRBV7-2 and TRBJ1-6; D remains ambiguous. This clonotype originated in a woman between 40 and 55 years old who had recovered from COVID-19. The sequencing input was peripheral blood. CDR3 region: CASSSPLVPNWDSPLHF. DNA for the CDR3: TGTGCCAGCAGCTCCCCCCTAGTGCCAAATTGGGATTCACCCCTCCACTTT. Together with reference TRBV7-2 and TRBJ1-6, the CDR3 gives the full variable domain: GAGVSQSPSNKVTEKGKDVELRCDPISGHTALYWYRQSLGQGLEFLIYFQGNSAPDKSGLPSDRFSAERTGGSVSTLTIQRTQQEDSAVYLCASSSPLVPNWDSPLHFGNGTRLTVT.